Shown below are 19 T cell receptor beta chains from a single sample sequenced in a study of shared clonotypes between healthy human individuals. TCRdb's table, derived via immunoSEQ multiplex PCR, lists solely in-frame clones and lacks some. The data show some 2.4 million clones, 80% to 95% seen once. Sequences were obtained from naive CD4+ T cells from PBMCs. Subset defined: CD45RA+ positively selected. The receptors come from a man aged 18 to 29 in good health. Some clones in this sample may be carry-over from other donors' samples.

J is TRBJ1-4 and V is TRBV4-3; 8 positions match TRBD1. V was pared by 4 bases and J by 4 bases, with 8 bases of the junction left unmatched. The CDR3 is 16 amino acids. CDR1 and CDR2 (germline): LGHNA, YSLEER. CDR3 amino acids: CASSPTGQGVNEKLFF. DNA for the CDR3: TGCGCCAGCAGCCCCACCGGACAGGGTGTTAATGAAAAACTGTTTTTT.

The J gene is TRBJ1-1, the V gene TRBV10-3; 8 bases match TRBD1. Germline V CDR1 and CDR2: ENHRY, SYGVKD. J lost 3 bases, V lost 2 bases, and 8 bases had no gene match. CDR3 length: 16 amino acids. The CDR3 reads CAISETGLQGDTEAFF. CDR3 coding DNA: TGTGCCATCAGTGAGACGGGCCTACAGGGGGACACTGAAGCTTTCTTT.

The chain carries TRBV25-1 and TRBJ2-7; D not certain. The CDR3 loop spans 15 amino acids. The germline V and J ends were trimmed by 3 bases and 2 bases, with 14 bases remaining between them. CDR1 is MGHDK, CDR2 SYGVNS, per germline. The chain's CDR3 is CASSDPTNPTYEQYF. Written as DNA, the CDR3 is TGTGCCAGCAGTGATCCGACAAACCCGACCTACGAGCAGTACTTC.

The V call is TRBV28, the J call TRBJ2-2; 8 bases match TRBD2. There are 16 residues in the CDR3. Germline loops: CDR1 MDHEN, CDR2 SYDVKM. V gave up 6 bases and J gave up 5 bases; unmatched junction bases: 11. CDR3 region: CASSSGTRGGTGELFF. The CDR3 DNA follows: TGTGCCAGCAGCTCCGGGACTAGGGGTGGTACCGGGGAGCTGTTTTTT.

The genes are TRBV4-1 and TRBJ2-1; 14 bases align to TRBD2. CDR1 and CDR2 from the germline V gene are MGHRA and YSYEKL. Trimming removed 4 bases from V and 8 bases from J; junction bases left unmatched: 4. The CDR3 is 15 amino acids. CDR3 DNA: TGCGCCAGCAGCCGACCGGGACTAGCGGGAGATGAGCAGTTCTTC. Translated: CASSRPGLAGDEQFF.

The chain joins TRBV10-2 to TRBJ1-5; D not certain. V was pared by 4 bases and J by 3 bases, with 10 bases between. This CDR3 region has 14 residues. The germline gives CDR1 WSHSY, CDR2 SAAADI. The DNA for the CDR3 is TGCGCCAGCAGTGTCTGGGAGAACAATCAGCCCCAGCATTTT. It is translated as CASSVWENNQPQHF.

The genes are TRBV11-2 and TRBJ1-6; a possible D gene is TRBD1 (5 bases). Germline CDR1 reads SGHAT; CDR2 reads FQNNGV. V was cut by 4 bases and J by 7 bases, with 17 bases left in between. There are 16 residues in the CDR3. The CDR3 DNA is TGTGCCAGCAGCTGGACCCCCGACAGATTCAATTCACCCCTCCACTTT. Its translation: CASSWTPDRFNSPLHF.

The chain carries TRBV6-5 and TRBJ2-7; D is unclear. This CDR3 has 14 residues. V lost 5 bases, J lost 2 bases, and 13 bases lay in between. The germline V gene encodes CDR1 MNHEY and CDR2 SVGAGI. The CDR3 DNA follows: TGTGCCAGCAGTACCCTCACTCCTACCTACGAGCAGTACTTC. Encoded protein: CASSTLTPTYEQYF.

A note on this clone: The identical CDR3 is also encoded by other nucleotide sequences in the sample. The rearrangement links TRBV5-1 to TRBJ1-3; D uncertain. Germline CDR1 SGHRS, CDR2 YFSETQ. This CDR3 spans 14 amino acids. Trimming removed 0 bases from V and 4 bases from J, with 8 bases in between. CDR3 sequence (DNA): TGCGCCAGCAGCTTGGTGGTTGGGGGAAACACCATATATTTT. It specifies CASSLVVGGNTIYF. The full variable domain, completed using reference TRBV5-1 and TRBJ1-3, is KAGVTQTPRYLIKTRGQQVTLSCSPISGHRSVSWYQQTPGQGLQFLFEYFSETQRNKGNFPGRFSGRQFSNSRSEMNVSTLELGDSALYLCASSLVVGGNTIYFGEGSWLTVV.

The V gene is TRBV7-2, the J gene TRBJ1-1; no clear D gene. Germline CDR1 is SGHTA and CDR2 is FQGNSA. Trimming cost V 2 bases and J 1 base, with 11 bases left between them. The CDR3 is 15 residues long. The CDR3 sequence: CASSLSQVRNTEAFF. CDR3 coding DNA: TGTGCCAGCAGCTTAAGCCAGGTACGGAACACTGAAGCTTTCTTT. Based on the CDR3 plus reference TRBV7-2 and TRBJ1-1, the full variable domain is GAGVSQSPSNKVTEKGKDVELRCDPISGHTALYWYRQSLGQGLEFLIYFQGNSAPDKSGLPSDRFSAERTGGSVSTLTIQRTQQEDSAVYLCASSLSQVRNTEAFFGQGTRLTVV.

The V call is TRBV27, the J call TRBJ1-2; possible D gene TRBD1, 5 bases. The CDR3 has 13 residues. The V gene lost 5 bases and the J gene lost 8 bases, with 15 bases spanning the gap. CDR1 is MNHEY and CDR2 is SMNVEV in the germline V gene (reference sequence). The CDR3 loop is CASSRLGGSGYTF. The CDR3 nucleotides are TGTGCCAGCAGTCGCCTGGGGGGGTCGGGCTACACCTTC.

V usage is TRBV12-5 and J usage is TRBJ2-1; 7 bases map to TRBD2. This CDR3 has 19 residues. V lost 5 bases, J lost 0 bases, and 16 bases stayed unmatched. Germline V gene lookup returns CDR1 LGHNT and CDR2 FRNRAP. The CDR3 reads CASGRGDSGTLSSYNEQFF. The DNA of the CDR3 is TGTGCTAGTGGTCGGGGGGACTCCGGGACGTTAAGCTCCTACAATGAGCAGTTCTTC.

Regarding this clone: At one end, the junction sequence differs from germline, possibly due to a read error. J is TRBJ2-1 and V is TRBV7-2; no reliable D call. Germline values: CDR1 SGHTA, CDR2 FQGNSA. CDR3 length: 11 residues. CDR3 amino acids: CASTLYNEQFF. The DNA for the CDR3 is TGTGCCAGCACCTTATACAATGAGCAGTTCTTC.

The V gene is TRBV19, the J gene TRBJ1-5, with D possibly being TRBD1 (5 bases). The germline CDR1 and CDR2 sequences are LNHDA and SQIVND (reference sequence). Trimming stripped 5 bases from V and 4 bases from J, with 12 bases between. This CDR3 contains 14 residues. The CDR3 spells CASSSWGENQPQHF. For the CDR3, the DNA is TGTGCCAGTAGTTCGTGGGGGGAAAATCAGCCCCAGCATTTT.

The rearrangement links TRBV7-2 to TRBJ2-2; 7 nucleotides line up with TRBD2. Trimming removed 7 bases from V and 7 bases from J; junction bases left unmatched: 12. The CDR3 contains 15 residues. Germline loops: CDR1 SGHTA, CDR2 FQGNSA. CDR3 amino acids: CASILAGGHRGELFF. CDR3 coding DNA: TGTGCCAGCATTTTAGCGGGTGGGCACCGCGGGGAGCTGTTTTTT.

CDR3 in amino acids: CASIWLPGDEKLFF. CDR3 in DNA: TGTGCCAGCATCTGGCTTCCAGGGGATGAAAAACTGTTTTTT. The chain joins TRBV2 to TRBJ1-4; tentatively, D is TRBD1 (6 bases). The V gene's germline CDR1 is SNHLY and CDR2 FYNNEI. With 7 bases removed from V and 6 bases from J, the gap between germline ends came to 15 bases. The length of the CDR3 is 14 residues.

CDR3 sequence (DNA): TGTGCCAGCAGGACCGTTAGCACAGATACGCAGTATTTT. The encoded protein is CASRTVSTDTQYF. The chain carries TRBV5-4 and TRBJ2-3; D is unresolved. There are 13 residues in the CDR3. Germline loops: CDR1 SGHNT, CDR2 YYREEE (reference sequence). The V end lost 5 bases, the J end lost 0 bases, and 7 bases lay between the germline ends. Full variable domain (remainder filled in from reference TRBV5-4 and TRBJ2-3): ETGVTQSPTHLIKTRGQQVTLRCSSQSGHNTVSWYQQALGQGPQFIFQYYREEENGRGNFPPRFSGLQFPNYSSELNVNALELDDSALYLCASRTVSTDTQYFGPGTRLTVL.

The rearrangement links TRBV27 to TRBJ2-7; TRBD2 matches at 9 bases. This CDR3 is built from 15 residues. With 6 bases clipped from V and 5 bases from J, the junction kept 11 bases outside the gene matches. The germline CDR1 and CDR2 sequences are MNHEY and SMNVEV (reference sequence). The CDR3 DNA sequence: TGTGCCAGCAGCGAGAAAATGGGACTAGCAAACGAGCAGTACTTC. It yields the protein CASSEKMGLANEQYF.

J is TRBJ2-1 and V is TRBV2; tentatively, D is TRBD2 (6 bases). CDR3 length: 13 residues. V lost 7 bases and J 9 bases, leaving 16 bases between the germline ends. The germline CDR1 and CDR2 sequences are SNHLY and FYNNEI. CDR3 residues: CASMRLEGGEQFF. The CDR3 bases are TGTGCCAGCATGAGACTAGAGGGCGGTGAGCAGTTCTTC.